Sequencing of this T cell receptor (beta chain) was carried out in a study of blood T cell repertoires in COVID-19. Study information: From the United States, Italy and Spain came samples of acute and convalescent COVID-19.

The method was immunoSEQ multiplex PCR; TCRdb's version includes in-frame clones alone and lacks a portion of them. The sample shows 250,000 or so clones, almost 90% of them seen only once. Comment on this clone: The same CDR3 can be traced to other DNA sequences in this sample.

J gave up 3 bases and V 3 bases, and 2 bases lay outside the gene matches. There are 14 residues in the CDR3. Germline CDR1 is LNHDA and CDR2 is SQIVND (reference sequence). Recruited during active infection, patients (from Seattle) were subsequently followed longitudinally. Sequences were obtained from peripheral blood. The origin of this receptor is a woman in her fifties or sixties with COVID-19, enrolled during active disease. The chain joins TRBV19 to TRBJ1-2, with 9 bases identical to TRBD1. In nucleotides, the CDR3 is TGTGCCAGTAGTATGGACAGGGGTCACTATGGCTACACCTTC. Its translation is CASSMDRGHYGYTF.